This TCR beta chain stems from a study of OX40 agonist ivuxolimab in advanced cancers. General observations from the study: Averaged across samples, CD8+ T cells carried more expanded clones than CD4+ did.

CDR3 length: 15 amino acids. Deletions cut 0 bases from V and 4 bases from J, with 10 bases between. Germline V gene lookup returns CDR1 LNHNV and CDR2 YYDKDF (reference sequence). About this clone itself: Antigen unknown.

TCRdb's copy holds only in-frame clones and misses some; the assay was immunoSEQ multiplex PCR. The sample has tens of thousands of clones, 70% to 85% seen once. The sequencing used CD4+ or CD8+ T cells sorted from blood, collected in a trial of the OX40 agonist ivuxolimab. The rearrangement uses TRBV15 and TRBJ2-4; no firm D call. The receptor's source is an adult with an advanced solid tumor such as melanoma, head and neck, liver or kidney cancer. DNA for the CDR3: TGTGCCACCAGCAGAGATGGGCCAATGAAAAACATTCAGTACTTC. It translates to CATSRDGPMKNIQYF.